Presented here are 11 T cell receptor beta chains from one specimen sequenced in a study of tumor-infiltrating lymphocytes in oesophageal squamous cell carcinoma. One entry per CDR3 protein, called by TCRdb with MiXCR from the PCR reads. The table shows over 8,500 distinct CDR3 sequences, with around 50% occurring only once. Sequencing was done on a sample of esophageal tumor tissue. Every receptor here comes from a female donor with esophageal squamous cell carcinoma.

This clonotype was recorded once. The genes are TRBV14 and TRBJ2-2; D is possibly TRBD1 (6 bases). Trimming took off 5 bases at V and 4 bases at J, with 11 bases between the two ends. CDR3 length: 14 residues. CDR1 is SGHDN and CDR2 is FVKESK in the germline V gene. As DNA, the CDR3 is TGTGCCAGCAGCACTACAGGGTTCACCGGGGAGCTGTTTTTT. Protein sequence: CASSTTGFTGELFF. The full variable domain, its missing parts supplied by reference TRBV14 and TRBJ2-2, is EAGVTQFPSHSVIEKGQTVTLRCDPISGHDNLYWYRRVMGKEIKFLLHFVKESKQDESGMPNNRFLAERTGGTYSTLKVQPAELEDSGVYFCASSTTGFTGELFFGEGSRLTVL.

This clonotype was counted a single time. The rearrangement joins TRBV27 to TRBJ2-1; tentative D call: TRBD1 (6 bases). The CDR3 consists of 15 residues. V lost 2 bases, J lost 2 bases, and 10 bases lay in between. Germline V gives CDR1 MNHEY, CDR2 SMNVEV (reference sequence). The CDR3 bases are TGTGCCAGCAGTTTACTGGGGGCTACCTACAATGAGCAGTTCTTC. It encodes CASSLLGATYNEQFF.

DNA for the CDR3: TGTGCCAGCAGCTTGGGACTAGCGGATCCCCGCCACGAGCAGTACTTC. Translated, it gives CASSLGLADPRHEQYF. The chain uses TRBV7-2 and TRBJ2-5, with TRBD2 matching over 11 bases. The assigned J gene may be wrong: the sequence end matches TRBJ2-7 better. The CDR3 contains 16 residues. Germline assignment: CDR1 SGHTA and CDR2 FQGNSA.

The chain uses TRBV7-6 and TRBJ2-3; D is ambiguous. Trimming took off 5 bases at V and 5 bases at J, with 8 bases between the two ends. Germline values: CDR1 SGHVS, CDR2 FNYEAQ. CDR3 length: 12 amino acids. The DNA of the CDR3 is TGTGCCAGCAGCAGATACCAAGATACGCAGTATTTT. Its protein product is CASSRYQDTQYF.

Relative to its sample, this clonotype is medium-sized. In DNA form, the CDR3 reads TGCGCCAGCAGCTTGAAGAGGACTGATTTCTACAATGAGCAGTTCTTC. It translates to CASSLKRTDFYNEQFF. This chain joins TRBV5-1 and TRBJ2-1; tentative D call: TRBD2 (5 bases). CDR3 length equals 16 residues. Germline V lookup: CDR1 SGHRS, CDR2 YFSETQ. V was trimmed by 1 base and J by 3 bases, leaving 14 bases between them.

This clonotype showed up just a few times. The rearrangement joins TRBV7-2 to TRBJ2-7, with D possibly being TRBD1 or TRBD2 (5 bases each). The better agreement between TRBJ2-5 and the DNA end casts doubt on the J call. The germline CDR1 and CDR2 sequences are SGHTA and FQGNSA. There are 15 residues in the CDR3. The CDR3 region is CASSLNPGAQETQYF. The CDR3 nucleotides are TGTGCCAGCAGCCTAAACCCCGGGGCACAAGAGACCCAGTACTTC.

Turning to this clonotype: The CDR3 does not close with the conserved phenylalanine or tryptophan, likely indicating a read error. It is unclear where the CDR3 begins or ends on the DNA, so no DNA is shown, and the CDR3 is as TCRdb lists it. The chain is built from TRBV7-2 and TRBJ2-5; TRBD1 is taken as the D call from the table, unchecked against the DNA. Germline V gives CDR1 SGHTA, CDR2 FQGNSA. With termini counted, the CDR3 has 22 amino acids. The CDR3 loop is CASSLRALGGANSGSYEQYFGS.

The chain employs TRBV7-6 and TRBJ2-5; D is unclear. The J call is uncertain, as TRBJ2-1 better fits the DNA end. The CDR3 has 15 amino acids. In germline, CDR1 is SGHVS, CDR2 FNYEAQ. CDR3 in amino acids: CASSLVSNYYNEQFF. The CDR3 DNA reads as TGTGCCAGCAGCTTAGTCAGCAACTACTACAATGAGCAGTTCTTC.

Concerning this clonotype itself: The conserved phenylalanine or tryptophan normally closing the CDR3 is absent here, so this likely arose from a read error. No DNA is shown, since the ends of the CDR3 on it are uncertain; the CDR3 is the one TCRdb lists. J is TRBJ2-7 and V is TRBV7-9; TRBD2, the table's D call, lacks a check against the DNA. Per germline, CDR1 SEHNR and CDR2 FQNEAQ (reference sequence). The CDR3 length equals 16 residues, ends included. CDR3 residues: CASSPRDSNYGYTFGS.

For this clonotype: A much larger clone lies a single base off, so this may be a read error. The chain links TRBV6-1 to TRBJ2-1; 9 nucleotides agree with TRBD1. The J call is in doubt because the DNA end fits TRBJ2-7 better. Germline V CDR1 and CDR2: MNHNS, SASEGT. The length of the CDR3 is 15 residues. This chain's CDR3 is CASSYPWDRVDEQYF. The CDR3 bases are TGTGCCAGCAGTTACCCCTGGGACAGGGTCGACGAGCAGTACTTC.

CDR3 sequence reads: CASSEFTTWETQYF. The DNA for the CDR3 is TGTGCCAGCAGTGAATTTACGACGTGGGAGACCCAGTACTTC. The gene calls are TRBV25-1 and TRBJ2-3; D ambiguous. The DNA end lines up better with TRBJ2-5; the J call may be wrong. The length of the CDR3 is 14 residues. CDR1 is MGHDK, CDR2 SYGVNS, per germline.